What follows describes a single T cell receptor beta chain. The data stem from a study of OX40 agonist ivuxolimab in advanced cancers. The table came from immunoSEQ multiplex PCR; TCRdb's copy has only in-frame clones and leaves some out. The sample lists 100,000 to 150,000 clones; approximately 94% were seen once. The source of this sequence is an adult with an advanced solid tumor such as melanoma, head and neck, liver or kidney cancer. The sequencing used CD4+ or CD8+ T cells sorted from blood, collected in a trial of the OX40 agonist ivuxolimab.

The DNA for the CDR3 is TGCGCCAGCAGTCAACGCGGCGGGGCAGGGTTTACCTACAATGAGCAGTTCTTC. It yields the protein CASSQRGGAGFTYNEQFF. The chain employs TRBV23-1 and TRBJ2-1; the D gene is possibly TRBD2 (6 bases). TRBV23-1 is designated an ORF whose function remains uncertain. Deletions cut 2 bases from V and 2 bases from J, with 19 bases between. This CDR3 spans 18 amino acids.